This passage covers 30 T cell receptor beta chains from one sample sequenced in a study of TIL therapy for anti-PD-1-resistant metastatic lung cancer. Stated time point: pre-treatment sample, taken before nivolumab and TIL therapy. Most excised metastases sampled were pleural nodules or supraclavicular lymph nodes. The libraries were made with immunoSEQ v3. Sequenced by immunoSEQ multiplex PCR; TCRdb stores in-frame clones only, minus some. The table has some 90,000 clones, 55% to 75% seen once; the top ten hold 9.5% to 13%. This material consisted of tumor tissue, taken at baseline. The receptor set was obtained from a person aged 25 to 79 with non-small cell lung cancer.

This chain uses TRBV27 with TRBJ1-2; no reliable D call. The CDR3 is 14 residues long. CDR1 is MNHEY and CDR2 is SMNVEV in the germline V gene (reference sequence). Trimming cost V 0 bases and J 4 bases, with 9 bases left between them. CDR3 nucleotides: TGTGCCAGCAGTTTATCAGGGTCGGCCTATGGCTACACCTTC. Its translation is CASSLSGSAYGYTF.

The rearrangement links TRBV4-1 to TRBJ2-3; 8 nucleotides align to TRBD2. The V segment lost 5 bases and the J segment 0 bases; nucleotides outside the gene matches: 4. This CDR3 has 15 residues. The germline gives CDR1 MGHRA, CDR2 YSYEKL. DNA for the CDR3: TGCGCCAGCAGCTTTCTAGCGGGTAGCACAGATACGCAGTATTTT. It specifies CASSFLAGSTDTQYF.

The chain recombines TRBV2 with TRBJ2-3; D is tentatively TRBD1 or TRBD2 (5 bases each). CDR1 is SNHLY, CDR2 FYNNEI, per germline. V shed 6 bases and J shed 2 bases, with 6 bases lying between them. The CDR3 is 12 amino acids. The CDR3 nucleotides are TGTGCCAGCAGGGGGGACACAGATACGCAGTATTTT. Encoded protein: CASRGDTDTQYF.

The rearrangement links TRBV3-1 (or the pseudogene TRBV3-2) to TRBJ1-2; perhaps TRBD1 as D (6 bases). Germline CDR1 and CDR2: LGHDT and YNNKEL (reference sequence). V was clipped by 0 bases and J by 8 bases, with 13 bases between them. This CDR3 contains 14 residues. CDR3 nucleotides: TGTGCCAGCAGCCAAGATACCAGGGGTAGGGGCTACACCTTC. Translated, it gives CASSQDTRGRGYTF.

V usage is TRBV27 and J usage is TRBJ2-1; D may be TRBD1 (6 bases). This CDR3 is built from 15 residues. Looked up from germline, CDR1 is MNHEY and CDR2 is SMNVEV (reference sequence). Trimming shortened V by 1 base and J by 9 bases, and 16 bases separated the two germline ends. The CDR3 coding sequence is TGTGCCAGCAGTTTATTTGGTCAGGGGATGGGTGAGCAGTTCTTC. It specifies CASSLFGQGMGEQFF.

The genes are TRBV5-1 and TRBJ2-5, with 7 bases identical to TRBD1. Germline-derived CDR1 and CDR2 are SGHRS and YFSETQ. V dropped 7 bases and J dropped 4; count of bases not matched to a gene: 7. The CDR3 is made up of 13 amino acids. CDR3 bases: TGCGCCAGCGATTTAGGGGGCGGAGAGACCCAGTACTTC. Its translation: CASDLGGGETQYF. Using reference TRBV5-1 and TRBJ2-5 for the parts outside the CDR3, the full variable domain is KAGVTQTPRYLIKTRGQQVTLSCSPISGHRSVSWYQQTPGQGLQFLFEYFSETQRNKGNFPGRFSGRQFSNSRSEMNVSTLELGDSALYLCASDLGGGETQYFGPGTRLLVL.

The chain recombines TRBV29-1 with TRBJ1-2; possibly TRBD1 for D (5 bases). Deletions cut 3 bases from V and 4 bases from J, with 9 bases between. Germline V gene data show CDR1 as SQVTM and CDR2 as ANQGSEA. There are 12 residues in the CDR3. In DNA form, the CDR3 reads TGCAGCGTTGATCTGGGGCTCTATGGCTACACCTTC. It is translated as CSVDLGLYGYTF.

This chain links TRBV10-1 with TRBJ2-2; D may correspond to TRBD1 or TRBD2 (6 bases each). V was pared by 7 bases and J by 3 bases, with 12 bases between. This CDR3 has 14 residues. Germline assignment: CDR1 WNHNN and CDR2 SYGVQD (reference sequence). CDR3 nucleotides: TGCGCCAGCACCGAGGGGGGTGACACCGGGGAGCTGTTTTTT. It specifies CASTEGGDTGELFF.

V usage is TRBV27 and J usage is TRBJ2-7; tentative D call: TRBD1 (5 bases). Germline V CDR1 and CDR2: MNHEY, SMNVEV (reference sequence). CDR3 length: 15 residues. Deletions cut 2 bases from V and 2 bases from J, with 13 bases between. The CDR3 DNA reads TGTGCCAGCAGTTTAAAGTCTACAGGCGCCTACGAGCAGTACTTC. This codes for CASSLKSTGAYEQYF.

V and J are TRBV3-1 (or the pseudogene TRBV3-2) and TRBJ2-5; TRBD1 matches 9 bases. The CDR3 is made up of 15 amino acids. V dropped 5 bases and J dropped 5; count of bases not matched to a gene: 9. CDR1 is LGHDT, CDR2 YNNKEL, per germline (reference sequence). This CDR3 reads CASSFPGQGGETQYF. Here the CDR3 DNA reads TGTGCCAGCAGCTTTCCGGGACAGGGAGGGGAGACCCAGTACTTC.

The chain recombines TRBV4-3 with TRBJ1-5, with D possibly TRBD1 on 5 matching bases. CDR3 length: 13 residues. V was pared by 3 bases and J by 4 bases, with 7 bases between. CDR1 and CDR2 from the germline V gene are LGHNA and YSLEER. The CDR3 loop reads CASSHDRNQPQHF. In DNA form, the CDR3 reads TGCGCCAGCAGCCATGACAGAAATCAGCCCCAGCATTTT.

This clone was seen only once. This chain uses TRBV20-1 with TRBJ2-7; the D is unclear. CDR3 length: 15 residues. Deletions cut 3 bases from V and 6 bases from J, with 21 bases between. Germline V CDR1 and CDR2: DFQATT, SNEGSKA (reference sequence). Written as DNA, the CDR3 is TGCAGTGCTAGTGACTCTGGCACCCCGATGCGCGAGCAGTACTTC. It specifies CSASDSGTPMREQYF.

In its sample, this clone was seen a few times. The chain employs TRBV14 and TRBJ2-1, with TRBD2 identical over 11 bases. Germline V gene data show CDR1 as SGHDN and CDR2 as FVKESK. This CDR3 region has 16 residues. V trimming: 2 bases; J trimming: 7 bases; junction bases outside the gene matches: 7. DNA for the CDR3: TGTGCCAGCAGCCAAACTCCCAGACTAGCGGGGAATGAGCAGTTCTTC. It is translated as CASSQTPRLAGNEQFF.

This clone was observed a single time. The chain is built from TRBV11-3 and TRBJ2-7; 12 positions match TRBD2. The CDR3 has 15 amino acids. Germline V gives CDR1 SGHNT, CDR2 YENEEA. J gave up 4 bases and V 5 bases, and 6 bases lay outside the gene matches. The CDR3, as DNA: TGTGCCAGCAGCGCCGGACTAGCGGGAACGTACGAGCAGTACTTC. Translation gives CASSAGLAGTYEQYF. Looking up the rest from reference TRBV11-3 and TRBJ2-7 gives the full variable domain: EAGVVQSPRYKIIEKKQPVAFWCNPISGHNTLYWYLQNLGQGPELLIRYENEEAVDDSQLPKDRFSAERLKGVDSTLKIQPAELGDSAVYLCASSAGLAGTYEQYFGPGTRLTVT.

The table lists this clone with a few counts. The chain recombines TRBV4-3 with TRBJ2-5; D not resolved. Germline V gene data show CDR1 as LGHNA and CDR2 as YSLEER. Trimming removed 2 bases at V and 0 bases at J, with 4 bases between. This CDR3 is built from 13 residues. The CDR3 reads CASSQNHQETQYF. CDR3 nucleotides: TGCGCCAGCAGCCAAAACCACCAAGAGACCCAGTACTTC.

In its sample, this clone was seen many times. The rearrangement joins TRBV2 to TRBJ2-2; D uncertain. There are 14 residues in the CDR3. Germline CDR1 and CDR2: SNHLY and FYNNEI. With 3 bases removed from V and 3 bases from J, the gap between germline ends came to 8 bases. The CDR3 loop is CASSDLGYTGELFF. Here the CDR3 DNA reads TGTGCCAGCAGTGATTTAGGCTACACCGGGGAGCTGTTTTTT.

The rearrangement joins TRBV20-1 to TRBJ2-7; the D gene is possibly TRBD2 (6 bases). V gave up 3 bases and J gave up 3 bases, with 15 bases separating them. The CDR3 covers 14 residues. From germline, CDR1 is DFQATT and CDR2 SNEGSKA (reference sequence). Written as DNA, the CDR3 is TGCAGTGCTAGTGGGGCAGGGACTGTCTACGAGCAGTACTTC. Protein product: CSASGAGTVYEQYF.

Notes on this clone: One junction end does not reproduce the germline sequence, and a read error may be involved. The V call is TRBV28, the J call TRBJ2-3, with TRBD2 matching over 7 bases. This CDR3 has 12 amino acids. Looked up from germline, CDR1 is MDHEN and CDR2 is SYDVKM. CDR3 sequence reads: CASRPPGRRRNF. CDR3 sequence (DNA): TGTGCCAGCAGACCCCCCGGGAGGCGGCGGAATTTT.

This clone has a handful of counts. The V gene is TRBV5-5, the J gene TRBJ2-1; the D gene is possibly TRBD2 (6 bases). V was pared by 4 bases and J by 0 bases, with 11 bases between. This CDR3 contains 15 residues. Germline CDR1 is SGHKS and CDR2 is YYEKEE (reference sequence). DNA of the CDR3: TGTGCCAGCAGCGCGTACGGGAGCTCCTACAATGAGCAGTTCTTC. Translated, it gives CASSAYGSSYNEQFF.

This CDR3 reads CASSYAKAGSETQYF. CDR3 DNA sequence: TGTGCCAGCAGTTACGCTAAAGCGGGGTCAGAGACCCAGTACTTC. The genes are TRBV6-2 or TRBV6-3 and TRBJ2-5; TRBD2 matches 7 bases. The CDR3 sequence is 15 residues long. CDR1 is MNHEY, CDR2 SVGEGT, per germline. V gave up 2 bases and J gave up 4 bases; unmatched junction bases: 7.

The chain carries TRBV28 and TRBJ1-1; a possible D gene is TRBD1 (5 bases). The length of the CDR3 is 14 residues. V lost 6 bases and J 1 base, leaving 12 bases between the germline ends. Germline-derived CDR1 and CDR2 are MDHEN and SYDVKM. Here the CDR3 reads CASRGTGPNTEAFF. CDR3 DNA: TGTGCCAGCAGGGGTACAGGCCCGAACACTGAAGCTTTCTTT. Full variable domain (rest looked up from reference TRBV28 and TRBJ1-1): DVKVTQSSRYLVKRTGEKVFLECVQDMDHENMFWYRQDPGLGLRLIYFSYDVKMKEKGDIPEGYSVSREKKERFSLILESASTNQTSMYLCASRGTGPNTEAFFGQGTRLTVV.

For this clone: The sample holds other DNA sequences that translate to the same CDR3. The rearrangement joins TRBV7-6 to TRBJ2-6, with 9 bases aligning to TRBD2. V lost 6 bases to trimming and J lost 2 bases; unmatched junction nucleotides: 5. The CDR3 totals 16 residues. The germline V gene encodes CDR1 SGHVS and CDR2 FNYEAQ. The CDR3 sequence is CASSLGGGAGANVLTF. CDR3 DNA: TGTGCCAGCAGTCTAGGCGGGGGGGCTGGGGCCAACGTCCTGACTTTC.

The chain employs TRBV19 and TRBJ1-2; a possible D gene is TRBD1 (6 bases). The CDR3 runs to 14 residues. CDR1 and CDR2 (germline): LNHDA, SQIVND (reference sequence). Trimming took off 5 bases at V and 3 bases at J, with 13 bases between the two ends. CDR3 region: CASSYQGTYYGYTF. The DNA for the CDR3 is TGTGCCAGTAGTTATCAGGGGACTTACTATGGCTACACCTTC.

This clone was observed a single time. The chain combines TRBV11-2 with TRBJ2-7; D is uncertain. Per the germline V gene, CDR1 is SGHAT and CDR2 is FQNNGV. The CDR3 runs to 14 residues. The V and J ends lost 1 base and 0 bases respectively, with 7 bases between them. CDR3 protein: CASSLAVDSYEQYF. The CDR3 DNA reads TGTGCCAGCAGCTTAGCGGTAGACTCCTACGAGCAGTACTTC. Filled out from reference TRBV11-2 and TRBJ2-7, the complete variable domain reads EAGVAQSPRYKIIEKRQSVAFWCNPISGHATLYWYQQILGQGPKLLIQFQNNGVVDDSQLPKDRFSAERLKGVDSTLKIQPAKLEDSAVYLCASSLAVDSYEQYFGPGTRLTVT.

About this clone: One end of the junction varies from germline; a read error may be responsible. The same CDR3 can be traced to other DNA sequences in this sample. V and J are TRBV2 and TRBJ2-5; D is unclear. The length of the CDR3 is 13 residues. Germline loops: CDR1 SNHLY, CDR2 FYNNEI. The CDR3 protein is CASSVSSRIGQYF. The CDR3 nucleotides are TGCGCCAGCAGTGTTTCCAGCAGGATAGGCCAGTACTTC.

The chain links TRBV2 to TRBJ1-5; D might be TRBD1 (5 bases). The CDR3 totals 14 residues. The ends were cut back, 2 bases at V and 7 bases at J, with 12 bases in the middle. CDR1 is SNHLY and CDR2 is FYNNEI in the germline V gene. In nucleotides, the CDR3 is TGTGCCAGCAGTGAATTTGTAGGGGCCCAGCCCCAGCATTTT. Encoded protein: CASSEFVGAQPQHF.

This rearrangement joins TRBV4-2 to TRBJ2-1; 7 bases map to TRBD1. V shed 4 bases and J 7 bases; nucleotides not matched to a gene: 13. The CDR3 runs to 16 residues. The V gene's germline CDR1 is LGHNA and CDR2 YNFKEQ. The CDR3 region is CASSRDRTGPRNEQFF. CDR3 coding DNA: TGTGCCAGCAGCCGAGATAGGACAGGACCTCGGAATGAGCAGTTCTTC.

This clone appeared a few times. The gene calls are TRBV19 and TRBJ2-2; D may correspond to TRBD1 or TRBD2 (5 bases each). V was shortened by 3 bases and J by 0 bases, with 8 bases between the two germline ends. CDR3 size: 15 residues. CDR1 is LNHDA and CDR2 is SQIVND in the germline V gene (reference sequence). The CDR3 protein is CASSIRGANTGELFF. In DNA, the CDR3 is TGTGCCAGTAGTATCCGAGGGGCGAACACCGGGGAGCTGTTTTTT.

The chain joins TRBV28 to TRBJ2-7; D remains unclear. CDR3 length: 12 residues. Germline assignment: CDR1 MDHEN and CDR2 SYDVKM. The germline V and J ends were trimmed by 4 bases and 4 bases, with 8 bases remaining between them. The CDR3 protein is CASSSGVYEQYF. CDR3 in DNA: TGTGCCAGCAGTTCGGGCGTATACGAGCAGTACTTC.

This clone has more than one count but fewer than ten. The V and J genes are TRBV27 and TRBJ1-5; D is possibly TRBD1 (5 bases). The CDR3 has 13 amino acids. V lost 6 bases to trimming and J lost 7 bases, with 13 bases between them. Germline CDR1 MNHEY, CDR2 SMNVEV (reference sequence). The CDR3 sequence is CASRSGYGQPQHF. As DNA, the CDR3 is TGTGCCAGCAGATCAGGGTACGGACAGCCCCAGCATTTT.